The text below deals with one TCR beta chain. Its specificity is not known. CD45RO-negative, CCR7-selected cells formed the naive CD8 fraction, which excluded terminally differentiated effector memory CD45RA+ cells. The CDR3 loop spans 14 amino acids. The V end was cut by 4 bases, the J end by 2 bases, with 12 bases between. Germline V CDR1 and CDR2: SGDLS, YYNGEE. These data are taken from a study of shared clonotypes between healthy human individuals. Overall study context: For every donor, three CD4 naive, three CD4 memory, two CD8 naive and one CD8 memory plates were used. Study-wide points: Rarefaction indicated that sorted-subset sequencing remained incomplete although depth was large. Few donors restricted represented genetic and exposure-history diversity. In general, naive subsets displayed greater estimated richness than memory subsets did.

The table came from immunoSEQ multiplex PCR; TCRdb's copy has only in-frame clones and leaves some out. The table shows about 590,000 clones, with roughly 95% occurring only once. Specimen: naive CD8+ T cells sorted from blood. The origin of this receptor is a woman in her twenties or thirties in good health. V gene TRBV9 combines with J gene TRBJ1-1, with D possibly TRBD1 on 6 matching bases. CDR3 nucleotide sequence: TGTGCCAGCAGCTCCGGACAGCTCAACACTGAAGCTTTCTTT. Residues: CASSSGQLNTEAFF.